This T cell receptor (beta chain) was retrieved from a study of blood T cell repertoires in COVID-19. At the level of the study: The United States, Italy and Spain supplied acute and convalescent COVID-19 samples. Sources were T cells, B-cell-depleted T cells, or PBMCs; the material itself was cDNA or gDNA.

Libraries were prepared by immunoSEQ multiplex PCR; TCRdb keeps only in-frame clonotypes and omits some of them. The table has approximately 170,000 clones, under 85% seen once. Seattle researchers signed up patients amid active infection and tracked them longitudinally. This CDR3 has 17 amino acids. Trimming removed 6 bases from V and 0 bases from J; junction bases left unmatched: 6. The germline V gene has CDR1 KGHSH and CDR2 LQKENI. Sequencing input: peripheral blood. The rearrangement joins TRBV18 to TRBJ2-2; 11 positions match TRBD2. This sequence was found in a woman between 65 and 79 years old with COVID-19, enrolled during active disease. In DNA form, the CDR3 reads TGTGCCAGCTCGCCAGGGACTAGCGGCTCGAACACCGGGGAGCTGTTTTTT. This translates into CASSPGTSGSNTGELFF.